This TCR beta chain was profiled in a study of somatic mutations in cytotoxic T cells in rheumatoid arthritis. V was cut by 1 base and J by 3 bases, with 7 bases left in between. The CDR3 extends over 13 amino acids. The germline V gene encodes CDR1 MNHNS and CDR2 SASEGT. Profiled with immunoSEQ multiplex PCR; TCRdb holds only in-frame clones, not every one. Of more than 15,000 clones in the sample, 85% were seen once. The chain has TRBV6-1 and TRBJ2-7; the D is unclear. The receptor was isolated from a woman aged 40 to 50 with rheumatoid arthritis. Sequencing used CD8+ T cells sorted from blood. The CDR3 loop reads CASSEGAVYEQYF. In nucleotides, the CDR3 is TGTGCCAGCAGTGAAGGGGCAGTCTACGAGCAGTACTTC.